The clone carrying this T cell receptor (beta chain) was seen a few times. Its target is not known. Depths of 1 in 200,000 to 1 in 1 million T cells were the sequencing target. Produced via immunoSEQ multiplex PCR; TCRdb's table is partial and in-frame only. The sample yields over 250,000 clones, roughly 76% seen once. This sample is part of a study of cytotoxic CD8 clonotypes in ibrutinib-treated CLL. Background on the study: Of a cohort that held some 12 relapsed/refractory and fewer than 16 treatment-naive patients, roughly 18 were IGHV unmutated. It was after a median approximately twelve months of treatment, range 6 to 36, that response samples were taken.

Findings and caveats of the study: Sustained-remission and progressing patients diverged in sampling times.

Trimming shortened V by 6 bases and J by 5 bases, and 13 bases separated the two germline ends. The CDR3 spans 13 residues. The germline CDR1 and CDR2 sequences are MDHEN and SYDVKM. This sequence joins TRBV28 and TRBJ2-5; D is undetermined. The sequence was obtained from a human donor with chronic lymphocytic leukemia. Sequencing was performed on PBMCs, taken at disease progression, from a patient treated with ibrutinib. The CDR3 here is CASSLPGLETQYF. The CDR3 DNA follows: TGTGCCAGCAGCCTCCCGGGCTTGGAGACCCAGTACTTC.